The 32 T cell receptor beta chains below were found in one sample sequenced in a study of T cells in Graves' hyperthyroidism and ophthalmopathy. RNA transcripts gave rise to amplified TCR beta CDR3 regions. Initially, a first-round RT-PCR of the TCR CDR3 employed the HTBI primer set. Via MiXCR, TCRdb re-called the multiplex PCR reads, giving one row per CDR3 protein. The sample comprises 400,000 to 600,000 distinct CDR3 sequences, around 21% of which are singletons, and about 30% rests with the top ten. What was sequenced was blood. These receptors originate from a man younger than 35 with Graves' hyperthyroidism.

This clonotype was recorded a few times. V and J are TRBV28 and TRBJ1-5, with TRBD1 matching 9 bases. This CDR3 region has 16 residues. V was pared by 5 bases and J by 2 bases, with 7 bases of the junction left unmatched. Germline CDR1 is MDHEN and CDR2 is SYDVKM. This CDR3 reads CASSATGGPGNQPQHF. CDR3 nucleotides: TGTGCCAGCAGTGCCACAGGGGGCCCTGGCAATCAGCCCCAGCATTTT.

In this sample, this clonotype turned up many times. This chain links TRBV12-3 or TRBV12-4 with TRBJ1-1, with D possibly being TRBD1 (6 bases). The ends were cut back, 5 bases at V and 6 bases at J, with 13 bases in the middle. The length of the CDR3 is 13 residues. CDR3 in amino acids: CASSKQGPPEAFF. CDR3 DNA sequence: TGTGCCAGCAGTAAACAGGGTCCCCCTGAAGCTTTCTTT.

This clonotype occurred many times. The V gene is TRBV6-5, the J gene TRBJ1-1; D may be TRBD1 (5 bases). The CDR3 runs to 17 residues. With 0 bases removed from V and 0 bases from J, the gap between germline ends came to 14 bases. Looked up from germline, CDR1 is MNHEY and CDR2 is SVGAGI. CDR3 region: CASSYSAGKYLNTEAFF. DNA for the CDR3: TGTGCCAGCAGTTACTCGGCAGGGAAATACCTGAACACTGAAGCTTTCTTT.

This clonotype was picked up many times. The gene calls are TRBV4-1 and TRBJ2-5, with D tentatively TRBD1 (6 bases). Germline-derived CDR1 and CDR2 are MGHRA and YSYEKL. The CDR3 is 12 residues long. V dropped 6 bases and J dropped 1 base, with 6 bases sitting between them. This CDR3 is CASRDSQETQYF. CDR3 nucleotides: TGCGCCAGCAGGGACAGCCAAGAGACCCAGTACTTC.

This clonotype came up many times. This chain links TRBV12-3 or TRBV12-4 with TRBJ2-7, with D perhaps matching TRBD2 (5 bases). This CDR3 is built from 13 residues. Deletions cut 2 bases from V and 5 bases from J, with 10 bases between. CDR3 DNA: TGTGCCAGCAGTTTAAGGGAGCAGGACGAGCAGTACTTC. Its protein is CASSLREQDEQYF.

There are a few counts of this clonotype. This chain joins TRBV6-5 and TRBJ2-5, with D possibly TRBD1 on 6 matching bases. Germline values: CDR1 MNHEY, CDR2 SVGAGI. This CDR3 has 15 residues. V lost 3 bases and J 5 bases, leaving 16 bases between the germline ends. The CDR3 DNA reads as TGTGCCAGCAGTTATGCTAGGGGACAAGAGGAGACCCAGTACTTC. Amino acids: CASSYARGQEETQYF.

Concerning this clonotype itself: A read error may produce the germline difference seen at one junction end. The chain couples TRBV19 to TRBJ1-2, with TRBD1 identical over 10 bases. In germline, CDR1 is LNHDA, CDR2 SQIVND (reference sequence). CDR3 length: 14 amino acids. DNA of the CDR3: TGTGCCTGTAGTATGGACAGGGGGTGGTATGGCTACACCTTC. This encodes CACSMDRGWYGYTF.

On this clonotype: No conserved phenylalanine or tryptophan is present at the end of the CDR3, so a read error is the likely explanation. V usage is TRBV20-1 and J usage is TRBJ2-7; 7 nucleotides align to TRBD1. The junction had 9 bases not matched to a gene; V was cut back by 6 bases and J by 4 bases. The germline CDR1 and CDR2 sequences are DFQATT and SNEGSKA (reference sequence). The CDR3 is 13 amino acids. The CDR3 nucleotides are TGCAGTGCCAATAGGGGGCATAGGTACGAGCAGTACTAC. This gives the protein CSANRGHRYEQYY.

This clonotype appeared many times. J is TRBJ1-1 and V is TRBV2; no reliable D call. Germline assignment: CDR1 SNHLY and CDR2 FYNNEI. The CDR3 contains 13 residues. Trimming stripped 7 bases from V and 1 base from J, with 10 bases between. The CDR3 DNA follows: TGTGCCAGCACCCCCCGACAGAACACTGAAGCTTTCTTT. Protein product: CASTPRQNTEAFF.

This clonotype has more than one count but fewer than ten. CDR3 bases: TGTGCCAGCAAGGGGCGGGAGGAGGCCGGGGAGCTGTTTTTT. Its translation: CASKGREEAGELFF. This chain links TRBV6-1 with TRBJ2-2; 8 bases agree with TRBD2. The CDR3 contains 14 residues. Germline V CDR1 and CDR2: MNHNS, SASEGT. Trimming cost V 7 bases and J 6 bases; bases outside gene matches: 7.

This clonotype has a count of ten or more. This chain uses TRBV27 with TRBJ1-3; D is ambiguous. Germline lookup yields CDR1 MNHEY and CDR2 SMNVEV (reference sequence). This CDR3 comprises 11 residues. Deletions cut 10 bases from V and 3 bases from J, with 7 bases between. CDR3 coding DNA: TGTGCCACCTACTTTGGAAACACCATATATTTT. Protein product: CATYFGNTIYF.

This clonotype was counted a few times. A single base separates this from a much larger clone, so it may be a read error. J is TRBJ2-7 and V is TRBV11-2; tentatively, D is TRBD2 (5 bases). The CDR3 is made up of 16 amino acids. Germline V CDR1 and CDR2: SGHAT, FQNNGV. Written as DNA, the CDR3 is TGCGCCAGCAGCCACGGCGCCCCGGACTTGGGATACGAGCAGTACTTC. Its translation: CASSHGAPDLGYEQYF.

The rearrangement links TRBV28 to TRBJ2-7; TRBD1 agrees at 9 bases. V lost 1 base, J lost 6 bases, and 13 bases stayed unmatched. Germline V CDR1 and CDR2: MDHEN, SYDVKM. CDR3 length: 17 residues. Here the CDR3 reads CASSLSGTGLPGREQYF. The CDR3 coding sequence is TGTGCCAGCAGTTTATCCGGGACAGGGTTACCTGGACGCGAGCAGTACTTC.

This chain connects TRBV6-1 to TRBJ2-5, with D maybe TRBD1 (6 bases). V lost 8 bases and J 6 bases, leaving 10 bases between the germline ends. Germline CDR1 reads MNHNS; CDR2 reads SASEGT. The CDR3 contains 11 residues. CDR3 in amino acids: CASYRAQTQYF. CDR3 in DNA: TGTGCCAGCTACAGGGCCCAGACCCAGTACTTC.

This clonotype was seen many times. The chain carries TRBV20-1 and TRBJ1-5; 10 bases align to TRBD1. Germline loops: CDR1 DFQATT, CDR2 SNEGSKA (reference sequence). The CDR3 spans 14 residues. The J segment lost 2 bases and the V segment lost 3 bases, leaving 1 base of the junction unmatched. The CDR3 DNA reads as TGCAGTGCTAGGGGGACAGGGGGCAATCAGCCCCAGCATTTT. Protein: CSARGTGGNQPQHF.

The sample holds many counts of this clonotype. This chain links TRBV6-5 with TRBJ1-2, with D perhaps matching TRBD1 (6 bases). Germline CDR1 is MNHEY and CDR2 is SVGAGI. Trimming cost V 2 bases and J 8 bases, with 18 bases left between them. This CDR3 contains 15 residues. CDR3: CASSYAPWGAEGYTF. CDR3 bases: TGTGCCAGCAGTTACGCCCCCTGGGGGGCGGAGGGCTACACCTTC.

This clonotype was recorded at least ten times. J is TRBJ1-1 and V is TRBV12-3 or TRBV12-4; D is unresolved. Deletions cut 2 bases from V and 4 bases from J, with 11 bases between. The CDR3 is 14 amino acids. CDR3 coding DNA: TGTGCCAGCAGTTTATACTTAGAGGTCACTGAAGCTTTCTTT. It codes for CASSLYLEVTEAFF.

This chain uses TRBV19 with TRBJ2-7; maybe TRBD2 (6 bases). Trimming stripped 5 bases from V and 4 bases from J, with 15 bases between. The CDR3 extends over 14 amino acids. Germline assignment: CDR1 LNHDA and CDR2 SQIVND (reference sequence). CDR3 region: CASSPDTGRYEQYF. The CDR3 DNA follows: TGTGCCAGTAGTCCGGACACGGGGAGGTACGAGCAGTACTTC.

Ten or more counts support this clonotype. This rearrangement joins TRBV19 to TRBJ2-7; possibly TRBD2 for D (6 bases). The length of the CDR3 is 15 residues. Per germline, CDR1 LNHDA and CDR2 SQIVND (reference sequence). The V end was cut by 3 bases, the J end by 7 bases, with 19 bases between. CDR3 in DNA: TGTGCCAGTAGTATCGCCCCGGGACTGAGAGATGAGCAGTACTTC. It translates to CASSIAPGLRDEQYF.

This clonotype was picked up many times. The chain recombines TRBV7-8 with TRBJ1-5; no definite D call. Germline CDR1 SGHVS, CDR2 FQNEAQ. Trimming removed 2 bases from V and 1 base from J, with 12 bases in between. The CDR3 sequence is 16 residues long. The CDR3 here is CASSLLEGMSNQPQHF. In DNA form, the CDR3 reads TGTGCCAGCAGCTTATTGGAAGGGATGAGCAATCAGCCCCAGCATTTT.

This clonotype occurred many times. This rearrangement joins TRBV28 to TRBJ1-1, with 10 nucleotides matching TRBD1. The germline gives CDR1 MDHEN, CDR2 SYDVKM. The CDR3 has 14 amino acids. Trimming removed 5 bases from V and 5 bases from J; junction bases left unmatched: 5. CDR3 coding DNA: TGTGCCAGCAGTCGCCGGGACAGGGGTACTGAAGCTTTCTTT. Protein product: CASSRRDRGTEAFF.

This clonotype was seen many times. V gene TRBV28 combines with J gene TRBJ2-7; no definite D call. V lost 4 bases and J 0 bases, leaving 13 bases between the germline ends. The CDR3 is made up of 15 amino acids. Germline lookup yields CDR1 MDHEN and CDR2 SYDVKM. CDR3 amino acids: CASSSRTVSSYEQYF. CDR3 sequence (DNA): TGTGCCAGCAGTTCCCGGACGGTGAGCTCCTACGAGCAGTACTTC.

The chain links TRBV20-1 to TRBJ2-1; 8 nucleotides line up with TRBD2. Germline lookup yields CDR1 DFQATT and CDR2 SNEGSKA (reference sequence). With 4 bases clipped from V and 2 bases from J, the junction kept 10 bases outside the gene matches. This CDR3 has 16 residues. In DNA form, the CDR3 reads TGCAGTGCTAAACCTTTAGCGGGGAAACCCTACAATGAGCAGTTCTTC. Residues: CSAKPLAGKPYNEQFF.

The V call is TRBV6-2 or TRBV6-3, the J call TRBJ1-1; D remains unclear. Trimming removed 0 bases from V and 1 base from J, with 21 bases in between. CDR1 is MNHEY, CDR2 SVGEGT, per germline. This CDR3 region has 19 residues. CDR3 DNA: TGTGCCAGCAGTTACTCTATCCGAGCCAGCGCCAAAAAGAACACTGAAGCTTTCTTT. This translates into CASSYSIRASAKKNTEAFF.

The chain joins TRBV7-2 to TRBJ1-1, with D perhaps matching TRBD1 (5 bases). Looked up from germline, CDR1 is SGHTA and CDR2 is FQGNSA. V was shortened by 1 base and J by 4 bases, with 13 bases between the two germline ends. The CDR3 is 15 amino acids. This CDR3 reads CASSLGGAGPTEAFF. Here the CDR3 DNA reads TGTGCCAGCAGCTTAGGTGGAGCGGGGCCCACTGAAGCTTTCTTT.

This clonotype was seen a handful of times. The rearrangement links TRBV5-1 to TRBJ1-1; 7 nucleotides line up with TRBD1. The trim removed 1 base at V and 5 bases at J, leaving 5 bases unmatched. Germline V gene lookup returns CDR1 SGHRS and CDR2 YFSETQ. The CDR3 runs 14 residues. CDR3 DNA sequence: TGCGCCAGCAGCTTGATAGGGGGCTGGACTGAAGCTTTCTTT. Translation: CASSLIGGWTEAFF. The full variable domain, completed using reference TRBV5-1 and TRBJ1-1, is KAGVTQTPRYLIKTRGQQVTLSCSPISGHRSVSWYQQTPGQGLQFLFEYFSETQRNKGNFPGRFSGRQFSNSRSEMNVSTLELGDSALYLCASSLIGGWTEAFFGQGTRLTVV.

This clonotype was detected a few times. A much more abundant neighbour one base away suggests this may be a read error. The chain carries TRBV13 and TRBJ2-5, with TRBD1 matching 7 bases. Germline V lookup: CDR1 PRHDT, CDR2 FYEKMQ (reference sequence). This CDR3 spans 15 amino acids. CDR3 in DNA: TGTGCCAGCAGCTTGAGGGGGACAGAGCAAGAGACCAAGTACTTC. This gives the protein CASSLRGTEQETKYF.

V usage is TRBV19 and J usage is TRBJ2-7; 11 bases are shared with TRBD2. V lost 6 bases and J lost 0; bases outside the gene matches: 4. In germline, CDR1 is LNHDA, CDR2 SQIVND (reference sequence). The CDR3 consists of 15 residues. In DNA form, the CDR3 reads TGTGCCAGTAGAGATACTAGCGGGAGCTCCTACGAGCAGTACTTC. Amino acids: CASRDTSGSSYEQYF.

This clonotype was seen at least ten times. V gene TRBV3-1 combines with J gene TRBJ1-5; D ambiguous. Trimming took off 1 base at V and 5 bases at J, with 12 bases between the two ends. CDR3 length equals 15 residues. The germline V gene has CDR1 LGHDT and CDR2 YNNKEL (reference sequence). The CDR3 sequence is CASSQGTRSDQPQHF. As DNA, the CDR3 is TGTGCCAGCAGCCAAGGTACACGATCCGATCAGCCCCAGCATTTT.

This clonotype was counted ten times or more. CDR3 sequence (DNA): TGTGCCATCAGCCCAGGGTTCGGGAACTATGGCTACACCTTC. It encodes CAISPGFGNYGYTF. The J gene is TRBJ1-2, the V gene TRBV10-3; D is possibly TRBD1 (5 bases). The CDR3 consists of 14 residues. CDR1 ENHRY and CDR2 SYGVKD come from the germline V gene. V was pared by 6 bases and J by 2 bases, with 13 bases between.

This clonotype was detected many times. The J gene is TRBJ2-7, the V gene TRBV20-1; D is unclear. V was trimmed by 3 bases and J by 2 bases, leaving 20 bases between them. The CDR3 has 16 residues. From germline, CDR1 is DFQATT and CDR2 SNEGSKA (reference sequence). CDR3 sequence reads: CSARGTSGRSTYEQYF. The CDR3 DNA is TGCAGTGCTAGGGGTACCTCGGGCCGATCCACCTACGAGCAGTACTTC.

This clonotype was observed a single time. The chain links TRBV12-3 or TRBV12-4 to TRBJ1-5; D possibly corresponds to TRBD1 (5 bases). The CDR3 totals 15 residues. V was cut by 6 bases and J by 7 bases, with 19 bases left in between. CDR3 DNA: TGTGCCAGCAGCCATTTCCGGGACCCACCGCAGCCCCAGCATTTT. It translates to CASSHFRDPPQPQHF.